These 5 T cell receptor beta chains share one sample of origin, sequenced in a study of cytomegalovirus exposure and HLA in healthy donors. Use of 60 Vbeta and 13 Jbeta primers characterized the PCR. Method: immunoSEQ multiplex PCR; TCRdb's copy keeps in-frame clones and lacks some. The sample contains about 150,000 clones, approximately 80% of which appear only once. The sequenced material came from PBMCs. All receptors come from a woman in her thirties or forties in good health and CMV-seronegative.

The chain is built from TRBV9 and TRBJ2-3, with 11 bases identical to TRBD2. J lost 6 bases, V lost 6 bases, and 9 bases had no gene match. CDR1 SGDLS and CDR2 YYNGEE come from the germline V gene. The CDR3 is made up of 15 amino acids. Here the CDR3 reads CASTMTSGVSDTQYF. The CDR3 DNA sequence: TGTGCCAGCACCATGACTAGCGGGGTATCGGATACGCAGTATTTT.

The rearrangement uses TRBV7-9 and TRBJ1-5; the D is unclear. CDR3 size: 15 residues. Germline V gene lookup returns CDR1 SEHNR and CDR2 FQNEAQ (reference sequence). V lost 0 bases to trimming and J lost 4 bases, with 10 bases between them. CDR3 in amino acids: CASSLALGGNQPQHF. The CDR3 DNA follows: TGTGCCAGCAGCTTAGCGCTAGGAGGGAATCAGCCCCAGCATTTT. The whole variable domain, remainder taken from reference TRBV7-9 and TRBJ1-5, is DTGVSQNPRHKITKRGQNVTFRCDPISEHNRLYWYRQTLGQGPEFLTYFQNEAQLEKSRLLSDRFSAERPKGSFSTLEIQRTEQGDSAMYLCASSLALGGNQPQHFGDGTRLSIL.

The chain has TRBV5-4 and TRBJ2-5; perhaps TRBD2 as D (6 bases). Germline assignment: CDR1 SGHNT and CDR2 YYREEE (reference sequence). With 4 bases removed from V and 1 base from J, the gap between germline ends came to 14 bases. The CDR3 spans 15 residues. This chain's CDR3 is CASSRRDGSQETQYF. CDR3 bases: TGTGCCAGCAGCAGGAGGGACGGATCCCAAGAGACCCAGTACTTC.

The J gene is TRBJ2-2, the V gene TRBV7-9; D is undetermined. V gave up 8 bases and J gave up 6 bases, with 19 bases separating them. This CDR3 has 15 amino acids. CDR1 is SEHNR, CDR2 FQNEAQ, per germline (reference sequence). The CDR3 reads CASPPPAETPGELFF. The CDR3 DNA sequence: TGTGCCAGCCCACCTCCCGCGGAGACCCCCGGGGAGCTGTTTTTT.

CDR3 loop: CASSLTGLAGGFEAQDTQYF. Here the CDR3 DNA reads TGTGCCAGTAGTCTAACGGGACTAGCGGGAGGGTTCGAGGCCCAAGATACGCAGTATTTT. The V call is TRBV19, the J call TRBJ2-3, with 16 bases that match TRBD2. This CDR3 has 20 amino acids. The germline gives CDR1 LNHDA, CDR2 SQIVND (reference sequence). V lost 5 bases to trimming and J lost 5 bases; unmatched junction nucleotides: 16.